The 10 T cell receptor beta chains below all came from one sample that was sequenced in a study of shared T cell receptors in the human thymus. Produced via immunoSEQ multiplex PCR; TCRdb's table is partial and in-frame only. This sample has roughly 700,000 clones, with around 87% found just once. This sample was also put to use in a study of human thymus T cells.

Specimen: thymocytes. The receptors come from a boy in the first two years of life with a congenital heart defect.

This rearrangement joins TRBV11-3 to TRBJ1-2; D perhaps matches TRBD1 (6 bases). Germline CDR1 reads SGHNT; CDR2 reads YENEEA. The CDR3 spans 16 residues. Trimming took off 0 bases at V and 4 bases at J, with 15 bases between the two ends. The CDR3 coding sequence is TGTGCCAGCAGCTTAGACTGGACGAAGGGGGTCTATGGCTACACCTTC. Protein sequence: CASSLDWTKGVYGYTF.

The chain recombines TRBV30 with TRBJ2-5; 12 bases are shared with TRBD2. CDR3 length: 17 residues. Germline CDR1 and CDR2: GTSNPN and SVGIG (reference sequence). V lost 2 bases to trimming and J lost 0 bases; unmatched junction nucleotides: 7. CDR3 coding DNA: TGTGCCTGGAGTAGGCCTAGCGGGAGGGTGTACCAAGAGACCCAGTACTTC. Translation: CAWSRPSGRVYQETQYF.

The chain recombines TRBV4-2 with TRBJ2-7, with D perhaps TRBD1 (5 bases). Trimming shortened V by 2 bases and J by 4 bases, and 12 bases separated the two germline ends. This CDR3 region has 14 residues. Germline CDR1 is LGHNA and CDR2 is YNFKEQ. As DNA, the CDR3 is TGTGCCAGCAGCCAATGGCAGGGCGAATACGAGCAGTACTTC. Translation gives CASSQWQGEYEQYF.

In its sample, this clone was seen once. The DNA of the CDR3 is TGCAGCGTTCGTTCGGCTAGCGCAAAAGAGACCCAGTACTTC. It is translated as CSVRSASAKETQYF. V gene TRBV29-1 combines with J gene TRBJ2-5; a weak D match, TRBD2 (6 bases). Trimming cost V 5 bases and J 3 bases, with 16 bases left between them. CDR1 SQVTM and CDR2 ANQGSEA come from the germline V gene. The CDR3 extends over 14 amino acids.

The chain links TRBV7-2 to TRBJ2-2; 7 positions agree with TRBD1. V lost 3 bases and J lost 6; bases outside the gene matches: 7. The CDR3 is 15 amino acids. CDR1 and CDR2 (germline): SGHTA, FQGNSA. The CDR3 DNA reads TGTGCCAGCAGCTTCCCGGGACAGAGAGCCGGGGAGCTGTTTTTT. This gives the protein CASSFPGQRAGELFF.

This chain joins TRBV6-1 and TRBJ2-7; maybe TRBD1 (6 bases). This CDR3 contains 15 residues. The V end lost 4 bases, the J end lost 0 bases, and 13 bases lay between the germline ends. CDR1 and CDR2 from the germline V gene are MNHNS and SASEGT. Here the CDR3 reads CASSGNTGPSYEQYF. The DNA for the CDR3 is TGTGCCAGCAGTGGAAACACAGGGCCCTCCTACGAGCAGTACTTC.

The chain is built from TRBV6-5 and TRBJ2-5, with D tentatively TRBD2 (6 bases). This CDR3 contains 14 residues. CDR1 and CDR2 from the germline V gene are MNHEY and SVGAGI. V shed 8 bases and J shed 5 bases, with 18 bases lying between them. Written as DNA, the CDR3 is TGTGCCAGCGAAACCGTTCGGGGGTCCGAGACCCAGTACTTC. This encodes CASETVRGSETQYF.

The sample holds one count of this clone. CDR3 DNA: TGTGCCAGCAGCTCGTCAGGGGGAGGTGGTGGTGAGCAGTTCTTC. Its protein is CASSSSGGGGGEQFF. V is TRBV11-2 and J is TRBJ2-1, with TRBD1 as a possible D gene (7 bases). The CDR3 is made up of 15 amino acids. Between the trimmed V and J ends, which lost 4 bases and 9 bases, there was a span of 19 bases. Germline CDR1 is SGHAT and CDR2 is FQNNGV.

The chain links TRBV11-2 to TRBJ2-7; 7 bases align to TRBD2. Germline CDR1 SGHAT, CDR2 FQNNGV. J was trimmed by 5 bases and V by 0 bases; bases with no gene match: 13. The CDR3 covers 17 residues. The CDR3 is CASSLERGRREKHEQYF. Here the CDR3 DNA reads TGTGCCAGCAGCTTAGAGAGGGGACGGCGGGAGAAGCACGAGCAGTACTTC. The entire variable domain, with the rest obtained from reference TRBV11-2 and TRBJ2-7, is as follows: EAGVAQSPRYKIIEKRQSVAFWCNPISGHATLYWYQQILGQGPKLLIQFQNNGVVDDSQLPKDRFSAERLKGVDSTLKIQPAKLEDSAVYLCASSLERGRREKHEQYFGPGTRLTVT.

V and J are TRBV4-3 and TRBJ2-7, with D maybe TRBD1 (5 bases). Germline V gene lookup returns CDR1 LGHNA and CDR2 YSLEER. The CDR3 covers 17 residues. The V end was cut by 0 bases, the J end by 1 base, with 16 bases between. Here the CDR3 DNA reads TGCGCCAGCAGCCAAGAAGCAGGGCAACGGATTTCCTACGAGCAGTACTTC. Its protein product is CASSQEAGQRISYEQYF.